Below are 31 T cell receptor beta chains sequenced from a single sample in a study of CD8+ T cells in alopecia areata. Isolated RNA was reverse transcribed into cDNA used as the sequencing template. Only in-frame clones appear in the TCRdb table, and some are missing; sequencing was by immunoSEQ multiplex PCR. The table includes around 50,000 clones, over 95% detected once. Sequences were derived from CD8+ T cells sorted from blood, sampled at week 0. Receptor source: a human donor with alopecia areata.

This clone has a single count. This chain links TRBV27 with TRBJ2-3, with D perhaps matching TRBD2 (6 bases). V gave up 2 bases and J gave up 7 bases, with 16 bases separating them. The CDR3 has 15 amino acids. The V gene's germline CDR1 is MNHEY and CDR2 SMNVEV (reference sequence). CDR3 bases: TGTGCCAGCAGTTTAGGGACTCTAGGAGGGAATACGCAGTATTTT. Translating it yields CASSLGTLGGNTQYF.

The gene calls are TRBV4-3 and TRBJ2-5; D remains ambiguous. The end of the DNA aligns better with TRBJ2-7, so the J call may be wrong. Germline V lookup: CDR1 LGHNA, CDR2 YSLEER. The CDR3 is 13 amino acids. DNA of the CDR3: TGCGCCAGCAGCCAAGATAGGGCCTACGAGCAGTACTTC. This translates into CASSQDRAYEQYF.

The rearrangement links TRBV4-3 to TRBJ2-7; D not certain. Trimming left V 1 base short and J 0 bases short, with 7 bases between. The CDR3 contains 14 residues. CDR1 and CDR2 from the germline V gene are LGHNA and YSLEER. The CDR3 nucleotides are TGCGCCAGCAGCCAAGTAGGCAGCTCCTACGAGCAGTACTTC. Translating gives CASSQVGSSYEQYF.

This sequence joins TRBV4-3 and TRBJ2-2, with D maybe TRBD2 (7 bases). With 1 base removed from V and 0 bases from J, the gap between germline ends came to 9 bases. CDR1 and CDR2 from the germline V gene are LGHNA and YSLEER. CDR3 size: 16 residues. CDR3 sequence: CASSQGGGPNTGELFF. In DNA form, the CDR3 reads TGCGCCAGCAGCCAAGGGGGGGGGCCGAACACCGGGGAGCTGTTTTTT.

CDR3 DNA sequence: TGTGCCAGCAGTATACAGGCGGACTACGTTAATGAGCAGTTCTTC. This translates into CASSIQADYVNEQFF. This rearrangement joins TRBV6-5 to TRBJ2-1, with D possibly matching TRBD2 (6 bases). The V and J ends lost 5 bases and 7 bases respectively, with 18 bases between them. CDR3 length equals 15 residues. The germline gives CDR1 MNHEY, CDR2 SVGAGI.

V is TRBV6-1 and J is TRBJ1-1; a possible D gene is TRBD1 (6 bases). In germline, CDR1 is MNHNS, CDR2 SASEGT. Trimming pared 6 bases from V and 5 bases from J, leaving 19 bases between. This CDR3 spans 15 amino acids. The CDR3 nucleotides are TGTGCCAGCAGAGAAAACAGGGTTGGTTATACTGAAGCTTTCTTT. Residues: CASRENRVGYTEAFF.

This chain uses TRBV7-9 with TRBJ2-1, with D uncertain. Trimming stripped 3 bases from V and 6 bases from J, with 6 bases between. The germline gives CDR1 SEHNR, CDR2 FQNEAQ (reference sequence). The CDR3 has 12 residues. The CDR3 sequence is CASSFQSNEQFF. The CDR3 DNA is TGTGCCAGCAGCTTCCAGTCCAATGAGCAGTTCTTC.

V is TRBV6-6 and J is TRBJ2-7, with D possibly being TRBD1 or TRBD2 (5 bases each). V lost 8 bases and J lost 7, with 21 bases in between. Germline V gene data show CDR1 as MNHNY and CDR2 as SVGAGI (reference sequence). The CDR3 runs to 14 residues. The CDR3 bases are TGTGCCAGCTCCCCCCTCGGGACCGGGGTGGAGCAGTACTTC. This encodes CASSPLGTGVEQYF.

About this clone: Germline is not matched at one junction end, which may reflect a read error. The rearrangement uses TRBV7-7 and TRBJ2-5, with D unresolved. The CDR3 is 13 residues long. CDR1 SSHAT and CDR2 FNYEAQ come from the germline V gene (reference sequence). DNA of the CDR3: TGTGCTAGCAGCCAAACTTCGCAAGAGACCCAGTACTTC. Translation gives CASSQTSQETQYF.

The rearrangement links TRBV4-1 to TRBJ1-5; 7 nucleotides agree with TRBD1. The CDR3 loop spans 15 amino acids. The junction had 9 bases not matched to a gene; V was cut back by 5 bases and J by 5 bases. From germline, CDR1 is MGHRA and CDR2 YSYEKL. CDR3 DNA sequence: TGCGCCAGCAGCACCCGACAGGGCGAGGATCAGCCCCAGCATTTT. Amino acid sequence: CASSTRQGEDQPQHF.

Concerning this clone: At the DNA level, this CDR3 is encoded by other sequences in the same sample as well. The rearrangement joins TRBV2 to TRBJ2-7; no reliable D call. The CDR3 spans 12 residues. Looked up from germline, CDR1 is SNHLY and CDR2 is FYNNEI. Trimming left V 1 base short and J 4 bases short, with 5 bases between. CDR3: CASSEGGYEQYF. The CDR3 DNA sequence: TGTGCCAGCAGTGAAGGGGGTTACGAGCAGTACTTC.

This chain connects TRBV6-5 to TRBJ2-1; D not certain. The V gene lost 5 bases and the J gene lost 1 base, with 6 bases spanning the gap. Germline loops: CDR1 MNHEY, CDR2 SVGAGI. The length of the CDR3 is 13 residues. The CDR3 DNA reads TGTGCCAGCAGTCTATCATCCTACAATGAGCAGTTCTTC. It encodes CASSLSSYNEQFF.

The chain is built from TRBV7-8 and TRBJ2-1; 8 bases fit TRBD2. V shed 5 bases and J 4 bases; nucleotides not matched to a gene: 7. This CDR3 comprises 15 residues. Germline lookup yields CDR1 SGHVS and CDR2 FQNEAQ. This CDR3 reads CASSPRAGVYNEQFF. The CDR3 DNA is TGTGCCAGCAGCCCCCGAGCGGGGGTATACAATGAGCAGTTCTTC.

The J gene is TRBJ2-5, the V gene TRBV15, with 11 bases matching TRBD1. The ends lost 3 bases at V and 3 bases at J; junction bases unmatched: 3. Germline V gives CDR1 LNHNV, CDR2 YYDKDF (reference sequence). CDR3 length equals 15 residues. The CDR3 coding sequence is TGTGCCACCAGCAGCATGGGACAGGGGGAAGAGACCCAGTACTTC. This sequence encodes CATSSMGQGEETQYF.

J is TRBJ1-1 and V is TRBV5-1; no firm D call. Per germline, CDR1 SGHRS and CDR2 YFSETQ. V lost 2 bases, J lost 0 bases, and 8 bases lay in between. The CDR3 has 14 amino acids. The CDR3 DNA is TGCGCCAGCAGCTTCTTGGACCTGAACACTGAAGCTTTCTTT. Its translation is CASSFLDLNTEAFF.

The genes are TRBV2 and TRBJ2-7; the D is unclear. Trimming cost V 6 bases and J 3 bases, with 6 bases left between them. The CDR3 consists of 11 residues. The germline V gene encodes CDR1 SNHLY and CDR2 FYNNEI. The CDR3 nucleotides are TGTGCCAGCAGAGACTTCTACGAGCAGTACTTC. Translated: CASRDFYEQYF.

V usage is TRBV4-1 and J usage is TRBJ2-5; D may match TRBD1 or TRBD2 (5 bases each). The germline V and J ends were trimmed by 6 bases and 3 bases, with 17 bases remaining between them. Germline V gives CDR1 MGHRA, CDR2 YSYEKL. The CDR3 loop spans 15 amino acids. CDR3 amino acids: CASRDPGRVEETQYF. The CDR3 nucleotides read TGCGCCAGCAGAGACCCGGGACGTGTAGAAGAGACCCAGTACTTC.

The chain combines TRBV7-2 with TRBJ2-1; the D gene is possibly TRBD2 (6 bases). The CDR3 runs to 13 residues. V lost 3 bases to trimming and J lost 8 bases, with 11 bases between them. Germline values: CDR1 SGHTA, CDR2 FQGNSA. The DNA for the CDR3 is TGTGCCAGCAGCTTCTCTGGCGGGGATGAGCAGTTCTTC. As protein: CASSFSGGDEQFF.

This clone was observed a single time. The rearrangement links TRBV5-1 to TRBJ2-1; TRBD2 matches at 8 bases. The CDR3 sequence is 14 residues long. CDR1 is SGHRS and CDR2 is YFSETQ in the germline V gene. J lost 8 bases, V lost 0 bases, and 4 bases had no gene match. The CDR3 region has the DNA TGCGCCAGCAGCTTGGACGGACTAGCCGATGAGCAGTTCTTC. Amino acids: CASSLDGLADEQFF.

CDR3 amino acids: CASSLAGQGPHEQYF. The CDR3 DNA reads TGCGCCAGCAGCTTGGCGGGGCAGGGTCCCCACGAGCAGTACTTC. The chain is built from TRBV5-1 and TRBJ2-7, with D perhaps TRBD1 or TRBD2 (5 bases each). The CDR3 sequence is 15 residues long. Trimming left V 0 bases short and J 5 bases short, with 15 bases between. Per germline, CDR1 SGHRS and CDR2 YFSETQ.

V is TRBV5-4 and J is TRBJ2-7, with 10 positions matching TRBD1. The germline V gene has CDR1 SGHNT and CDR2 YYREEE (reference sequence). V lost 4 bases and J lost 1; bases outside the gene matches: 2. The CDR3 runs to 14 residues. DNA for the CDR3: TGTGCCAGCAGCCAGGGACAGGGGTCCTACGAGCAGTACTTC. Protein sequence: CASSQGQGSYEQYF.

This clone came up a few times. The chain couples TRBV2 to TRBJ1-4; 8 nucleotides align to TRBD1. Germline loops: CDR1 SNHLY, CDR2 FYNNEI. J lost 11 bases, V lost 6 bases, and 11 bases had no gene match. This CDR3 contains 14 residues. The CDR3 DNA is TGTGCCAGCAGGGACCCCTTGGACAGGGAGAAACTGTTTTTT. Translation: CASRDPLDREKLFF.

This sequence joins TRBV5-4 and TRBJ2-1, with D perhaps TRBD2 (5 bases). Germline V gene data show CDR1 as SGHNT and CDR2 as YYREEE (reference sequence). The CDR3 is made up of 14 amino acids. V was clipped by 4 bases and J by 9 bases, with 17 bases between them. In DNA, the CDR3 is TGTGCCAGCAGCCCGGGGAGCCGATCCCCTGAGCAGTTCTTC. This gives the protein CASSPGSRSPEQFF. The whole variable domain, remainder taken from reference TRBV5-4 and TRBJ2-1, is ETGVTQSPTHLIKTRGQQVTLRCSSQSGHNTVSWYQQALGQGPQFIFQYYREEENGRGNFPPRFSGLQFPNYSSELNVNALELDDSALYLCASSPGSRSPEQFFGPGTRLTVL.

The chain employs TRBV7-8 and TRBJ2-3, with D hard to call. Trimming cost V 5 bases and J 4 bases, with 13 bases left between them. This CDR3 spans 14 amino acids. CDR1 is SGHVS and CDR2 is FQNEAQ in the germline V gene. CDR3 residues: CASSQGYPPDTQYF. In nucleotides, the CDR3 is TGTGCCAGCAGCCAAGGCTACCCCCCAGATACGCAGTATTTT.

V is TRBV19 and J is TRBJ1-1; tentatively, D is TRBD1 (5 bases). Germline V lookup: CDR1 LNHDA, CDR2 SQIVND (reference sequence). This CDR3 has 14 amino acids. V was clipped by 3 bases and J by 0 bases, with 8 bases between them. Here the CDR3 DNA reads TGTGCCAGTAGTATGAGAGGGGTGAACACTGAAGCTTTCTTT. Translating gives CASSMRGVNTEAFF.

This clone came up once. The CDR3 DNA is TGTGCCAGCAGCTTAGGGGGGACCAATGAGCAGTTCTTC. It codes for CASSLGGTNEQFF. J is TRBJ2-1 and V is TRBV7-2; D possibly matches TRBD1 or TRBD2 (5 bases each). Trimming stripped 1 base from V and 6 bases from J, with 7 bases between. This CDR3 has 13 residues. Germline V gene sequence: CDR1 SGHTA, CDR2 FQGNSA.

The J gene is TRBJ2-2, the V gene TRBV29-1; a weak D match, TRBD1 (5 bases). Germline CDR1 is SQVTM and CDR2 is ANQGSEA. This CDR3 is 14 amino acids long. V was clipped by 7 bases and J by 1 base, with 13 bases between them. Here the CDR3 DNA reads TGCAGCGGGCAGGGTTCAGGGAACACCGGGGAGCTGTTTTTT. This sequence encodes CSGQGSGNTGELFF.

The V gene is TRBV5-1, the J gene TRBJ2-3; D unclear. Trimming left V 0 bases short and J 2 bases short, with 13 bases between. Germline lookup yields CDR1 SGHRS and CDR2 YFSETQ. There are 16 residues in the CDR3. In DNA, the CDR3 is TGCGCCAGCAGCTTGGCTCTGGGTTCGCCCACAGATACGCAGTATTTT. This gives the protein CASSLALGSPTDTQYF. The full variable domain, in which reference TRBV5-1 and TRBJ2-3 provide the parts outside the CDR3, is KAGVTQTPRYLIKTRGQQVTLSCSPISGHRSVSWYQQTPGQGLQFLFEYFSETQRNKGNFPGRFSGRQFSNSRSEMNVSTLELGDSALYLCASSLALGSPTDTQYFGPGTRLTVL.

The chain links TRBV29-1 to TRBJ2-5; D may correspond to TRBD1 or TRBD2 (6 bases each). The CDR3 has 14 residues. The germline V and J ends were trimmed by 0 bases and 4 bases, with 12 bases remaining between them. Germline V CDR1 and CDR2: SQVTM, ANQGSEA. CDR3 DNA: TGCAGCGTTGAAGATTGGGGGGCGGTAGAGACCCAGTACTTC. This sequence encodes CSVEDWGAVETQYF.

The chain combines TRBV7-2 with TRBJ2-3; TRBD2 matches at 11 bases. The V gene end was trimmed by 5 bases and the J gene end by 5 bases; junction bases not matched to a gene: 6. The CDR3 totals 15 residues. Germline CDR1 is SGHTA and CDR2 is FQGNSA. For the CDR3, the DNA is TGTGCCAGCAGCGTGACTAGCGGGGTGGGAGATACGCAGTATTTT. This gives the protein CASSVTSGVGDTQYF.

V is TRBV5-1 and J is TRBJ2-1, with 9 positions matching TRBD2. The CDR3 has 16 residues. Trimming removed 1 base from V and 0 bases from J; junction bases left unmatched: 2. Germline-derived CDR1 and CDR2 are SGHRS and YFSETQ. The chain's CDR3 is CASSLYSGGSYNEQFF. The CDR3 DNA reads TGCGCCAGCAGCTTGTATAGCGGGGGCTCCTACAATGAGCAGTTCTTC.